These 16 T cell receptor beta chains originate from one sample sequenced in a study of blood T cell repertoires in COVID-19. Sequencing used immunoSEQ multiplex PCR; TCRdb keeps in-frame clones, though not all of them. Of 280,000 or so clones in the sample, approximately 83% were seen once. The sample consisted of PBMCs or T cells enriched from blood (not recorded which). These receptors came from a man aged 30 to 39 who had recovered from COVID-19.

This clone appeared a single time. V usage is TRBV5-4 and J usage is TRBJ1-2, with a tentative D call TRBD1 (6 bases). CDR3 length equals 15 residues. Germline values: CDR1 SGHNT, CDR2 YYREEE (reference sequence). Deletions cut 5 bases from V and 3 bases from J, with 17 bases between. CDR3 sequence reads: CASRPRGMTYYGYTF. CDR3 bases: TGTGCCAGCAGACCAAGGGGGATGACCTACTATGGCTACACCTTC.

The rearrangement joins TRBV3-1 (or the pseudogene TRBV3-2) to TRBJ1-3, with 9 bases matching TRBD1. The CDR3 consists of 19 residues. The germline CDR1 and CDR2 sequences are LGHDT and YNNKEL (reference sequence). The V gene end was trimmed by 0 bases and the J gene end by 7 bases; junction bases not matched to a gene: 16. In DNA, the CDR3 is TGTGCCAGCAGCCAAGAAACCCTCATGACAGGGGGATGGAGGAACACCATATATTTT. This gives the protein CASSQETLMTGGWRNTIYF.

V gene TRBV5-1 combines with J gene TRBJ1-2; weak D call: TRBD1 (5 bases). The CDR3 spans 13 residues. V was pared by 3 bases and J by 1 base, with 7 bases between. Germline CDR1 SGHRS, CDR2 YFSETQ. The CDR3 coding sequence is TGCGCCAGCAGCTCGGACATTAACTATGGCTACACCTTC. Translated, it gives CASSSDINYGYTF.

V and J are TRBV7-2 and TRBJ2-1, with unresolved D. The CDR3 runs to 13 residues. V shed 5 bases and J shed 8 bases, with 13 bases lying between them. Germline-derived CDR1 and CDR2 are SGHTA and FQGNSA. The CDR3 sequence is CASSPSVGDEQFF. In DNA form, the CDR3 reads TGTGCCAGCAGCCCATCGGTCGGTGATGAGCAGTTCTTC.

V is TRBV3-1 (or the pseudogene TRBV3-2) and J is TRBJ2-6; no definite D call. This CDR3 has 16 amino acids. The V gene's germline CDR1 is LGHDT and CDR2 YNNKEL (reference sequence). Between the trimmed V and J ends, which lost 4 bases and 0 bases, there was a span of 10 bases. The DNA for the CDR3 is TGTGCCAGCAGCCTAATGTCGGGCTCTGGGGCCAACGTCCTGACTTTC. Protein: CASSLMSGSGANVLTF.

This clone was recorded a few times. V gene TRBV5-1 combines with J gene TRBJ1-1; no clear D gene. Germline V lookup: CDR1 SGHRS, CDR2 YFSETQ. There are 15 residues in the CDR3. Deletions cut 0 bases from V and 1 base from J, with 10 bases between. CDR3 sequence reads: CASSLGGQTNTEAFF. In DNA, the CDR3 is TGCGCCAGCAGCTTGGGTGGGCAGACGAACACTGAAGCTTTCTTT.

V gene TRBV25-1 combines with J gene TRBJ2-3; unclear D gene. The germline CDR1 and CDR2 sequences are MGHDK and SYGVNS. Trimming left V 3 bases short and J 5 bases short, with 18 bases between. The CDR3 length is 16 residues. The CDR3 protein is CASSDQIGSVQDTQYF. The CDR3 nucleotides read TGTGCCAGCAGTGATCAGATCGGGTCTGTCCAAGATACGCAGTATTTT.

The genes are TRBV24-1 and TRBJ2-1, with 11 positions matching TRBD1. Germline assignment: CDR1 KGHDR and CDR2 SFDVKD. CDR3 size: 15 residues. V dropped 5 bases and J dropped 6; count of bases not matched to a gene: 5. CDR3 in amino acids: CATSGTGGAINEQFF. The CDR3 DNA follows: TGTGCCACCAGTGGGACAGGGGGCGCGATCAATGAGCAGTTCTTC.

The CDR3 nucleotides read TGTGCCAGCAGCTTAGCCGGGTTCTATGGCTACACCTTC. Translating gives CASSLAGFYGYTF. The V and J genes are TRBV7-9 and TRBJ1-2, with D hard to call. This CDR3 is built from 13 residues. Germline V lookup: CDR1 SEHNR, CDR2 FQNEAQ (reference sequence). Trimming stripped 0 bases from V and 4 bases from J, with 6 bases between.

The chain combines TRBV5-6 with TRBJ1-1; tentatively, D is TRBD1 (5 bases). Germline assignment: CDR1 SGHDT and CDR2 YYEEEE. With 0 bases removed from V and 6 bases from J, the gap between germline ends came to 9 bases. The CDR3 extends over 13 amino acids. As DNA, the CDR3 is TGTGCCAGCAGCTTGGCAGGGCACGCTGAAGCTTTCTTT. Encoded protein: CASSLAGHAEAFF.

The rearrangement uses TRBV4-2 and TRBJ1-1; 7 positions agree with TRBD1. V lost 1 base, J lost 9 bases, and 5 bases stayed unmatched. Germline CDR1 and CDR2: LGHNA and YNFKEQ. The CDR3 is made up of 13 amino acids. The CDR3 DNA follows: TGTGCCAGCAGCCAAGTTAAGGGGGCAAAAGCTTTCTTT. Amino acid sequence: CASSQVKGAKAFF.

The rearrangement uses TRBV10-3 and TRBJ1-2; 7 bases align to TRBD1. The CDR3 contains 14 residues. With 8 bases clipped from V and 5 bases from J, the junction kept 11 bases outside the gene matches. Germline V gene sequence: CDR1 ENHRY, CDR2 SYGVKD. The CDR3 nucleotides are TGTGCCATCCGAGGGACAGTGCAGGGGTATGGCTACACCTTC. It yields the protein CAIRGTVQGYGYTF.

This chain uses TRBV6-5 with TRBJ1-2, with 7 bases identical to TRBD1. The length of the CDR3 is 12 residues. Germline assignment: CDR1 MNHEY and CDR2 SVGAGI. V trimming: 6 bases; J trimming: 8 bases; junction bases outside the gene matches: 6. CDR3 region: CASRRRGLGYTF. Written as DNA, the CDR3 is TGTGCCAGCAGACGGAGGGGGCTCGGCTACACCTTC.

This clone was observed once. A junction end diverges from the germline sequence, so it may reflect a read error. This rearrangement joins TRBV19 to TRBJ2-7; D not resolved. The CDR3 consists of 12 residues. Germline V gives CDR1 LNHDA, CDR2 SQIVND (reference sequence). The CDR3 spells CASSTNGPTLHF. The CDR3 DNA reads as TGTGCCAGTAGTACTAACGGTCCTACGCTCCACTTC.

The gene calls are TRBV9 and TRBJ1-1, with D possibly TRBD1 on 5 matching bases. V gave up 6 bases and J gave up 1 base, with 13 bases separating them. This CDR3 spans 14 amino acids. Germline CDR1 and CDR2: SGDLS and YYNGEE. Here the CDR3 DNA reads TGTGCCAGCACCGCGTGGGGGGGGAACACTGAAGCTTTCTTT. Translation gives CASTAWGGNTEAFF.

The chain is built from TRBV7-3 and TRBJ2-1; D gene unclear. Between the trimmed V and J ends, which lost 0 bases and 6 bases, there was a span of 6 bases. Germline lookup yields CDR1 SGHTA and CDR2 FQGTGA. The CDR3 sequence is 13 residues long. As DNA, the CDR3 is TGTGCCAGCAGCTTAACGGTCAGCAATGAGCAGTTCTTC. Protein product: CASSLTVSNEQFF.